This is a list of T cell receptor beta chains from one sample in a study of CD8+ T cells in alopecia areata. Libraries were prepared by immunoSEQ multiplex PCR; TCRdb keeps only in-frame clonotypes and omits some of them. This sample has around 7,500 clones; about two thirds occur once, and the top ten carry about 17%. The sample in question was skin, obtained at week 0. The receptors derive from a human donor with alopecia areata. The CDR3 runs from the conserved cysteine through the conserved F or W. A D gene is named only where the DNA matches it firmly. The listing skips clone size in some rows; elsewhere it reads once, few, many or a size class.

D: .; V: TRBV13; size: .; J: TRBJ1-3; CDR3: CASSLEGSSGNTIYF; DNA: TGTGCCAGCAGCTTGGAGGGAAGCTCTGGAAACACCATATATTTT
D: .; V: TRBV5-6; size: few; J: TRBJ1-2; CDR3: CASSSIYGYTF; DNA: TGTGCCAGCAGCTCGATCTATGGCTACACCTTC
D: .; V: TRBV6-6; size: .; J: TRBJ2-7; CDR3: CASSYSNSYEQYF; DNA: TGTGCCAGCAGTTACTCGAACTCCTACGAGCAGTACTTC
D: .; V: TRBV19; size: .; J: TRBJ2-1; CDR3: CASSIGRGNEQFF; DNA: TGTGCCAGTAGTATAGGTCGGGGCAATGAGCAGTTCTTC
D: .; V: TRBV5-6; size: few; J: TRBJ2-3; CDR3: CASSPGGITDTQYF; DNA: TGTGCCAGCAGCCCCGGCGGGATAACAGATACGCAGTATTTT
D: TRBD2; V: TRBV4-3; size: .; J: TRBJ2-7; CDR3: CASSQGTSAYEQYF; DNA: TGCGCCAGCAGCCAAGGGACTAGCGCCTACGAGCAGTACTTC
D: .; V: TRBV5-5; size: .; J: TRBJ2-3; CDR3: CASSSLPGGSTDTQYF; DNA: TGTGCCAGCAGCTCCTTGCCGGGGGGCAGCACAGATACGCAGTATTTT
D: TRBD1; V: TRBV5-1; size: .; J: TRBJ2-5; CDR3: CASSRTPQGVEQETQYF; DNA: TGCGCCAGCAGCCGGACTCCACAGGGGGTGGAACAAGAGACCCAGTACTTC
D: .; V: TRBV27; size: medium-sized; J: TRBJ2-1; CDR3: CASSLTSPSYNEQFF; DNA: TGTGCCAGCAGTTTAACTAGCCCCTCCTACAATGAGCAGTTCTTC
D: TRBD2; V: TRBV5-1; size: few; J: TRBJ2-1; CDR3: CASSLVERGGLEQFF; DNA: TGCGCCAGCAGCTTGGTGGAGCGGGGGGGCCTTGAGCAGTTCTTC
D: .; V: TRBV4-1; size: few; J: TRBJ2-5; CDR3: CASSQGAAQETQYF; DNA: TGCGCCAGCAGCCAAGGGGCAGCTCAAGAGACCCAGTACTTC
D: .; V: TRBV19; size: .; J: TRBJ2-5; CDR3: CASSKKGGPETQYF; DNA: TGTGCCAGTAGTAAAAAAGGGGGGCCGGAGACCCAGTACTTC
D: TRBD1; V: TRBV5-1; size: .; J: TRBJ1-1; CDR3: CASSPGKTGTNTEAFF; DNA: TGCGCCAGCAGCCCCGGAAAGACAGGGACTAACACTGAAGCTTTCTTT
D: .; V: TRBV6-6; size: .; J: TRBJ2-7; CDR3: CASYNRETYEQYF; DNA: TGTGCCAGCTACAATAGGGAAACCTACGAGCAGTACTTC
D: .; V: TRBV5-1; size: large; J: TRBJ2-6; CDR3: CASTTDLATGANVLTF; DNA: TGCGCCAGCACCACTGACCTAGCGACTGGGGCCAACGTCCTGACTTTC
D: .; V: TRBV6-5; size: medium-sized; J: TRBJ1-4; CDR3: CASSLSAALGEKLFF; DNA: TGTGCCAGCAGTTTATCAGCAGCCCTGGGTGAAAAACTGTTTTTT
D: .; V: TRBV5-1; size: .; J: TRBJ2-3; CDR3: CASSLAVSEDTQYF; DNA: TGCGCCAGCAGCTTGGCCGTCAGCGAGGATACGCAGTATTTT
D: .; V: TRBV6-5; size: .; J: TRBJ1-2; CDR3: CASSYGRGADYGYTF; DNA: TGTGCCAGCAGTTACGGGAGGGGGGCAGACTATGGCTACACCTTC
D: TRBD2; V: TRBV7-8; size: few; J: TRBJ2-3; CDR3: CASSLGVAGGPGTDTQYF; DNA: TGTGCCAGCAGCTTGGGGGTAGCGGGAGGGCCGGGCACAGATACGCAGTATTTT
D: .; V: TRBV6-1; size: .; J: TRBJ1-4; CDR3: CASRLQGPNEKLFF; DNA: TGTGCCAGCAGATTACAGGGTCCTAATGAAAAACTGTTTTTT
D: TRBD1; V: TRBV27; size: .; J: TRBJ2-7; CDR3: CASSRQGSPHEQYF; DNA: TGTGCCAGCAGCCGACAGGGGTCCCCCCACGAGCAGTACTTC
D: .; V: TRBV7-8; size: .; J: TRBJ1-1; CDR3: CASSLGTGPPEAFF; DNA: TGTGCCAGCAGCTTAGGGACCGGGCCCCCTGAAGCTTTCTTT
D: TRBD1; V: TRBV7-2; size: .; J: TRBJ2-3; CDR3: CASSLQGEVTDTQYF; DNA: TGTGCCAGCAGCCTACAGGGGGAAGTCACAGATACGCAGTATTTT
D: .; V: TRBV5-4; size: .; J: TRBJ1-6; CDR3: CASSSRGGQSRSPLHF; DNA: TGTGCCAGCAGCTCCCGGGGGGGTCAGAGTCGTTCACCCCTCCACTTT
D: .; V: TRBV6-4; size: once; J: TRBJ2-2; CDR3: CASSDFSAYNTGELFF; DNA: TGTGCCAGCAGTGACTTCTCCGCATACAACACCGGGGAGCTGTTTTTT
D: .; V: TRBV21-1; size: few; J: TRBJ2-2; CDR3: CASSPRDSLRAGELFF; DNA: TGTGCCAGCAGCCCCCGGGACTCCCTAAGAGCCGGGGAGCTGTTTTTT
D: TRBD2; V: TRBV7-9; size: .; J: TRBJ2-1; CDR3: CASSLFSGDEQFF; DNA: TGTGCCAGCAGCTTATTTAGCGGGGATGAGCAGTTCTTC
D: .; V: TRBV2; size: .; J: TRBJ1-6; CDR3: CASSEAFFGVSYNSPLHF; DNA: TGTGCCAGCAGTGAAGCCTTTTTCGGGGTCTCCTATAATTCACCCCTCCACTTT
D: TRBD2; V: TRBV9; size: few; J: TRBJ2-1; CDR3: CASSVLAGGPGNEQFF; DNA: TGTGCCAGCAGCGTTTTAGCGGGAGGGCCGGGAAATGAGCAGTTCTTC
D: TRBD1; V: TRBV7-2; size: .; J: TRBJ2-3; CDR3: CASSSQGTLSTDTQYF; DNA: TGTGCCAGCAGCTCACAGGGGACCTTAAGCACAGATACGCAGTATTTT
D: .; V: TRBV5-6; size: .; J: TRBJ2-7; CDR3: CASSLGSSYEQYF; DNA: TGTGCCAGCAGCTTGGGGAGCTCCTACGAGCAGTACTTC
D: .; V: TRBV28; size: .; J: TRBJ1-5; CDR3: CASLPRGVGNQPQHF; DNA: TGTGCCAGCCTGCCTCGGGGAGTGGGAAATCAGCCCCAGCATTTT
D: .; V: TRBV4-3; size: .; J: TRBJ1-2; CDR3: CASSQATGWGYTF; DNA: TGCGCCAGCAGCCAAGCTACAGGCTGGGGCTACACCTTC
D: TRBD1; V: TRBV7-9; size: .; J: TRBJ2-7; CDR3: CASSLTQQGPVPTEQYF; DNA: TGTGCCAGCAGCTTAACCCAACAGGGGCCTGTACCTACGGAGCAGTACTTC
D: TRBD1; V: TRBV7-2; size: .; J: TRBJ2-7; CDR3: CASSLRQGGYEQYF; DNA: TGTGCCAGCAGCCTAAGACAGGGGGGCTACGAGCAGTACTTC
D: TRBD2; V: TRBV7-6; size: few; J: TRBJ2-1; CDR3: CASSQKREGHNEQFF; DNA: TGTGCCAGCAGTCAGAAGCGGGAGGGCCACAATGAGCAGTTCTTC
D: TRBD2; V: TRBV11-1; size: .; J: TRBJ2-7; CDR3: CASSSGDYRSRQYF; DNA: TGTGCCAGCAGCTCGGGGGACTACCGCTCTCGGCAGTACTTC
D: .; V: TRBV4-1; size: .; J: TRBJ2-7; CDR3: CASSQVGDPYEQYF; DNA: TGCGCCAGCAGCCAAGTCGGGGACCCCTACGAGCAGTACTTC
D: TRBD1; V: TRBV18; size: .; J: TRBJ1-2; CDR3: CASSPGTGDNYGYTF; DNA: TGTGCCAGCTCACCGGGGACAGGGGATAACTATGGCTACACCTTC
D: TRBD1; V: TRBV2; size: .; J: TRBJ2-7; CDR3: CASISRDSYSYEQYF; DNA: TGTGCCAGCATTTCGAGGGACAGTTACTCCTACGAGCAGTACTTC
D: .; V: TRBV5-1; size: .; J: TRBJ2-3; CDR3: CASRDGTDSSTDTQYF; DNA: TGCGCCAGCAGGGATGGGACGGACTCTAGCACAGATACGCAGTATTTT
D: TRBD1; V: TRBV2; size: .; J: TRBJ1-3; CDR3: CASSDRAAGNTIYF; DNA: TGTGCCAGCTCGGACAGGGCGGCTGGAAACACCATATATTTT
D: .; V: TRBV5-1; size: few; J: TRBJ2-7; CDR3: CASSLAPYEQYF; DNA: TGCGCCAGCAGCTTGGCCCCCTACGAGCAGTACTTC
D: TRBD1; V: TRBV25-1; size: .; J: TRBJ1-3; CDR3: CASTRTGGNTIYF; DNA: TGTGCCAGTACTCGGACAGGGGGAAACACCATATATTTT
D: TRBD2; V: TRBV5-1; size: .; J: TRBJ2-1; CDR3: CASSLLAAETNEQFF; DNA: TGCGCCAGCAGCTTACTAGCGGCGGAGACCAATGAGCAGTTCTTC
D: .; V: TRBV6-5; size: once; J: TRBJ2-1; CDR3: CASSSQGPPYNEQFF; DNA: TGTGCCAGCAGTTCTCAGGGTCCTCCATACAATGAGCAGTTCTTC
D: TRBD2; V: TRBV7-2; size: .; J: TRBJ2-5; CDR3: CASSSTGTSGGAVQETQYF; DNA: TGTGCCAGCAGCTCGACCGGGACTAGCGGGGGGGCGGTTCAAGAGACCCAGTACTTC
D: .; V: TRBV7-2; size: .; J: TRBJ1-1; CDR3: CASSLDGGREAFF; DNA: TGTGCCAGCAGCTTAGACGGGGGCAGGGAAGCTTTCTTT
D: TRBD1; V: TRBV11-2; size: .; J: TRBJ2-7; CDR3: CASSSHSGTAYEQYF; DNA: TGTGCCAGCAGCTCACACTCCGGGACAGCCTACGAGCAGTACTTC
D: TRBD2; V: TRBV19; size: .; J: TRBJ2-5; CDR3: CASSMGVIAGDQETQYF; DNA: TGTGCCAGTAGTATGGGAGTAATAGCGGGGGACCAAGAGACCCAGTACTTC